There are many counts of the clone carrying this TCR beta chain. Its antigen is unknown. Generation of TCR cDNA used 5'RACE template switching (which added a universal primer site and UMIs). TCRdb re-analysed the 5' RACE reads in MiXCR, keeping a single row per CDR3 protein. The table has about 240,000 distinct CDR3 sequences, around 3.5% seen once. These data are taken from a study of T cells after yellow fever vaccination. Study-level findings and limits: Clones from primary vaccination mostly reappeared after the booster (approximately 95% CD4, less than 90% CD8).

This CDR3 spans 15 amino acids. Germline V gene sequence: CDR1 MNHEY, CDR2 SVGAGI. With V trimmed by 6 bases and J by 3 bases, 9 bases remained unmatched. Here the sequenced sample was PBMCs, taken 15 days after the yellow fever booster vaccination. The chain recombines TRBV6-5 with TRBJ2-3; 7 nucleotides line up with TRBD1. The source is a man between 18 and 29 years old who received the YFV17D yellow fever vaccine. CDR3 residues: CASRYRGKITDTQYF. CDR3 in DNA: TGTGCCAGCAGGTACAGGGGCAAGATAACAGATACGCAGTATTTT.